The clone carrying this T cell receptor (beta chain) appeared once. Only CD45RO-negative cells positively selected for CCR7 counted as naive CD8 cells, so terminally differentiated effector memory CD45RA+ cells were excluded. This specimen belongs to a study of shared clonotypes between healthy human individuals. On the study more broadly: Sampling drew on donors who were two women and a few men aged 18 to 49. Three CD4 naive, three CD4 memory, two CD8 naive and one CD8 memory plate were used per donor.

CDR1 is SGHRS and CDR2 is YFSETQ in the germline V gene. V lost 4 bases and J lost 7, with 33 bases in between. CDR3 size: 20 residues. Generated by immunoSEQ multiplex PCR, the TCRdb table keeps only in-frame clones and is missing some. Here the sample spans around 2.1 million clones, about 92% being singletons. The chain recombines TRBV5-1 with TRBJ2-1; D possibly uses TRBD1 or TRBD2 (5 bases each). The receptor's source is a young man in good health. Some clones in this sample may be carry-over from other donors' samples. Sequenced input: naive CD8+ T cells from PBMCs. Here the CDR3 DNA reads TGCGCCAGCAGCAGATGGGCCCTGCGGGCTACCGGGACCCCGGGGAATGAGCAGTTCTTC. As protein: CASSRWALRATGTPGNEQFF. The whole variable domain, remainder taken from reference TRBV5-1 and TRBJ2-1, is KAGVTQTPRYLIKTRGQQVTLSCSPISGHRSVSWYQQTPGQGLQFLFEYFSETQRNKGNFPGRFSGRQFSNSRSEMNVSTLELGDSALYLCASSRWALRATGTPGNEQFFGPGTRLTVL.